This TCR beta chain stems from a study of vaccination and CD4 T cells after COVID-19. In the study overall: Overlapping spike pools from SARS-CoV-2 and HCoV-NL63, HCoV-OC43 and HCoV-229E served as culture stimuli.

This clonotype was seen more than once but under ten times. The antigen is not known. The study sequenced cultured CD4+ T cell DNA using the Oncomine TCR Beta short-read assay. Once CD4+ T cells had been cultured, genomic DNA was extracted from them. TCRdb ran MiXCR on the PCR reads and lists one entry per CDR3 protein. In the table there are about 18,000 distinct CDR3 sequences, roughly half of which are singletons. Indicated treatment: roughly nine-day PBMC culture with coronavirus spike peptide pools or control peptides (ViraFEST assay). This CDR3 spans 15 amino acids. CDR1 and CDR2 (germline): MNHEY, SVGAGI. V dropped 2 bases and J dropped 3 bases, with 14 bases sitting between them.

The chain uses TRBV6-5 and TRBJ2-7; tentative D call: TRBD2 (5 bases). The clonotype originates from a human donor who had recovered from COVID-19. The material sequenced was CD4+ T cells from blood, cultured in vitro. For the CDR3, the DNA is TGTGCCAGCAGTTACCCCCCGGACGCGGGCTACGAGCAGTACTTC. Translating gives CASSYPPDAGYEQYF.